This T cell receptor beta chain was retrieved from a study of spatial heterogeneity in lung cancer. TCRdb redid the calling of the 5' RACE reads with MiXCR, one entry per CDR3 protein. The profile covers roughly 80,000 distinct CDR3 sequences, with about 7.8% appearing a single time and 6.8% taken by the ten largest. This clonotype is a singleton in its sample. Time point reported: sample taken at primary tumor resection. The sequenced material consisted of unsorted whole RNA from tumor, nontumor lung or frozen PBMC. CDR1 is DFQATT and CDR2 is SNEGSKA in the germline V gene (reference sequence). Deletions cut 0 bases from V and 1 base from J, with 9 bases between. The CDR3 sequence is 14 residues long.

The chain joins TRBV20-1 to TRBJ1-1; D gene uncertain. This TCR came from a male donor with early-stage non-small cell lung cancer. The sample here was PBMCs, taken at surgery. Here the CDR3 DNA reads TGCAGTGCTAGAGAGGGCAGTAGGAACACTGAAGCTTTCTTT. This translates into CSAREGSRNTEAFF.